The source of this T cell receptor (beta chain) is a study of T cell repertoires in aging, cancer and after chemotherapy. Study-wide points: Untreated cancer patients had significantly lower blood TCR diversity than age-matched healthy donors.

Amplification of TCR beta used genomic DNA extracted from peripheral blood. This clonotype was counted between two and nine times. Its specificity is not known. A mixed TRB-A/B primer pool amplified rearranged TRB by multiplex touch-down PCR. TCRdb fed the multiplex PCR reads into MiXCR, producing one record per CDR3 protein. The sample includes about 2,300 distinct CDR3 sequences, around 66% seen only once; the top ten take 26%. From germline, CDR1 is DFQATT and CDR2 SNEGSKA (reference sequence). CDR3 size: 14 residues. V shed 5 bases, J shed 2 bases, and the junction held 8 bases outside the gene matches.

Sequences were obtained from blood. The chain uses TRBV20-1 and TRBJ1-2; 7 bases match TRBD1. The receptor was isolated from a human donor with a solid tumor. For the CDR3, the DNA is TGCAGTGCTGCGCAACAGGGGTTCAACTATGGCTACACCTTC. This sequence encodes CSAAQQGFNYGYTF.